The 22 T cell receptor beta chains below come from one sample, sequenced in a study of CD8+CD57+ T cells in acquired aplastic anemia. Profiling that covered TCR beta VDJ and CDR3 relied on genomic DNA as its template. Each CDR3 protein is one row after TCRdb ran MiXCR on the reads. The table lists about 160,000 distinct CDR3 sequences, about 50% of them singletons. Individuals selected for sequencing had exhibited CD8+CD57+ cell expansion on flow cytometry. Input material: sorted CD4+, CD8+, or CD8+CD57+ T cells (not recorded which) from PBMCs. The source of these receptors is a human donor with aplastic anemia.

V gene TRBV25-1 combines with J gene TRBJ2-2; the D gene is possibly TRBD2 (6 bases). Germline-derived CDR1 and CDR2 are MGHDK and SYGVNS. V lost 10 bases, J lost 7 bases, and 13 bases lay in between. This CDR3 spans 12 amino acids. The chain's CDR3 is CATHSGSGELFF. CDR3 nucleotides: TGTGCCACCCATTCCGGGAGCGGGGAGCTGTTTTTT.

CDR3 sequence: CASSTSVRQTQYF. Here the CDR3 DNA reads TGTGCCAGTAGTACCTCGGTGCGTCAGACCCAGTACTTC. This chain joins TRBV19 and TRBJ2-5; no definite D call. CDR1 and CDR2 (germline): LNHDA, SQIVND (reference sequence). The V gene lost 4 bases and the J gene lost 6 bases, with 12 bases spanning the gap. The CDR3 is made up of 13 amino acids.

The V call is TRBV15, the J call TRBJ2-7; no reliable D call. CDR1 is LNHNV, CDR2 YYDKDF, per germline (reference sequence). This CDR3 is built from 16 residues. V dropped 0 bases and J dropped 4 bases, with 16 bases sitting between them. The CDR3 loop reads CATSRDSRAGGYEQYF. CDR3 bases: TGTGCCACCAGCAGAGATTCCCGGGCAGGTGGGTACGAGCAGTACTTC. The variable domain in full, with the rest retrieved from reference TRBV15 and TRBJ2-7, is DAMVIQNPRYQVTQFGKPVTLSCSQTLNHNVMYWYQQKSSQAPKLLFHYYDKDFNNEADTPDNFQSRRPNTSFCFLDIRSPGLGDTAMYLCATSRDSRAGGYEQYFGPGTRLTVT.

This clonotype has only a few counts. For the CDR3, the DNA is TGTGCCATCAGGACCCACTACACAGAGAACACTGAAGCTTTCTTT. This sequence encodes CAIRTHYTENTEAFF. The chain combines TRBV10-3 with TRBJ1-1; no reliable D call. With 6 bases removed from V and 1 base from J, the gap between germline ends came to 15 bases. This CDR3 has 15 amino acids. Germline-derived CDR1 and CDR2 are ENHRY and SYGVKD.

The CDR3: CASSGREDGYTF. CDR3 DNA sequence: TGTGCCAGCAGCGGCCGAGAGGATGGCTACACCTTC. The V call is TRBV9, the J call TRBJ1-2; no clear D gene. Trimming stripped 3 bases from V and 6 bases from J, with 9 bases between. The CDR3 runs to 12 residues. Germline lookup yields CDR1 SGDLS and CDR2 YYNGEE.

This clonotype was detected a few times. This could be a read error, since a much larger clone is one nucleotide away. V gene TRBV7-8 combines with J gene TRBJ1-2; 9 nucleotides align to TRBD1. This CDR3 comprises 15 residues. V shed 5 bases, J shed 4 bases, and the junction held 8 bases outside the gene matches. Germline V gene lookup returns CDR1 SGHVS and CDR2 FQNEAQ. CDR3 in amino acids: CASSLWDRETYGYTF. CDR3 DNA sequence: TGTGCCAGCAGCCTCTGGGACAGGGAGACCTATGGCTACACCTTC.

The DNA for the CDR3 is TGCAGTGCTATTCGTGGCGGGAGTCCCAATGAGCAGTTCTTC. It yields the protein CSAIRGGSPNEQFF. The chain has TRBV20-1 and TRBJ2-1; the match to TRBD2 covers 7 bases. The CDR3 loop spans 14 amino acids. Unmatched junction bases numbered 9, after V lost 4 bases and J lost 6 bases. CDR1 and CDR2 from the germline V gene are DFQATT and SNEGSKA (reference sequence).

This chain connects TRBV5-1 to TRBJ1-3, with D perhaps matching TRBD1 (5 bases). V shed 3 bases and J shed 0 bases, with 10 bases lying between them. CDR3 length: 15 amino acids. CDR1 SGHRS and CDR2 YFSETQ come from the germline V gene. CDR3 protein: CASSSGVSSGNTIYF. The CDR3 DNA is TGCGCCAGCAGCTCGGGGGTCAGCTCTGGAAACACCATATATTTT.

This clonotype has ten or more counts. This chain joins TRBV6-4 and TRBJ2-7; D call uncertain. The germline V gene has CDR1 MRHNA and CDR2 SNTAGT. Trimming took 3 bases from V and 0 from J, leaving 12 bases between them. The CDR3 is 15 residues long. The CDR3, as DNA: TGTGCCAGCAGTGAGTGGGCGGACCCCTCCTACGAGCAGTACTTC. Translating it yields CASSEWADPSYEQYF.

This clonotype was recorded many times. This may be a read error, as it is one base from a much larger clone. This chain joins TRBV24-1 and TRBJ1-5; D is undetermined. This CDR3 comprises 16 residues. Germline CDR1 KGHDR, CDR2 SFDVKD. CDR3 sequence (DNA): TGTGCCATCAGTGACTCCCGCGGGTCCCTCAATCAGCCCCAGCATTTT. It is translated as CAISDSRGSLNQPQHF.

The chain combines TRBV5-4 with TRBJ2-4, with TRBD1 as a possible D gene (5 bases). In germline, CDR1 is SGHNT, CDR2 YYREEE (reference sequence). The CDR3 is 17 residues long. Between the trimmed V and J ends, which lost 1 base and 5 bases, there was a span of 19 bases. The CDR3 protein is CASSLMVRQGSQNIQYF. For the CDR3, the DNA is TGTGCCAGCAGCTTGATGGTGCGGCAGGGATCCCAAAACATTCAGTACTTC.

V and J are TRBV20-1 and TRBJ2-1; 8 bases map to TRBD1. CDR3 length: 13 amino acids. Germline loops: CDR1 DFQATT, CDR2 SNEGSKA (reference sequence). The ends lost 6 bases at V and 6 bases at J; junction bases unmatched: 7. The CDR3 is CSAETGEGNEQFF. DNA of the CDR3: TGCAGTGCAGAGACAGGGGAAGGCAATGAGCAGTTCTTC.

This clonotype was recorded at least ten times. The chain links TRBV29-1 to TRBJ1-2; D perhaps matches TRBD1 (6 bases). V lost 1 base and J lost 5, with 14 bases in between. Germline lookup yields CDR1 SQVTM and CDR2 ANQGSEA. The length of the CDR3 is 14 residues. Written as DNA, the CDR3 is TGCAGCGTTGAAGGCGAGGGGGTATGGTATGGCTACACCTTC. It yields the protein CSVEGEGVWYGYTF.

To note about this clonotype: A read error may explain this, as a much larger clone is one base away. CDR3 nucleotides: TGTGCCAGCAGCTTAAATACCTTCACAGGTACGCAGTATTTT. Protein sequence: CASSLNTFTGTQYF. The chain couples TRBV5-6 to TRBJ2-3, with TRBD1 as a possible D gene (5 bases). This CDR3 has 14 residues. Germline V gene data show CDR1 as SGHDT and CDR2 as YYEEEE.

This clonotype has a count of ten or more. The chain is built from TRBV6-5 and TRBJ2-5, with 12 nucleotides matching TRBD2. Trimming cost V 4 bases and J 1 base; bases outside gene matches: 4. The CDR3 contains 16 residues. CDR1 and CDR2 (germline): MNHEY, SVGAGI. The CDR3 DNA is TGTGCCAGCAGTTCACTAGCGGGAGGCCCCCAAGAGACCCAGTACTTC. Its translation is CASSSLAGGPQETQYF.

V and J are TRBV20-1 and TRBJ2-1; no definite D call. The ends were cut back, 0 bases at V and 0 bases at J, with 9 bases in the middle. The CDR3 sequence is 15 residues long. CDR1 is DFQATT and CDR2 is SNEGSKA in the germline V gene (reference sequence). CDR3 amino acids: CSARDILASYNEQFF. The CDR3 coding sequence is TGCAGTGCTAGAGATATACTCGCCTCCTACAATGAGCAGTTCTTC.

V and J are TRBV7-2 and TRBJ2-7; tentatively, D is TRBD1 (6 bases). Germline V CDR1 and CDR2: SGHTA, FQGNSA. Trimming shortened V by 1 base and J by 7 bases, and 11 bases separated the two germline ends. The CDR3 has 13 amino acids. The CDR3 sequence: CASSLGQGLEQYF. CDR3 nucleotides: TGTGCCAGCAGCTTAGGTCAGGGGCTTGAGCAGTACTTC.

In the case of this clonotype: Germline is not matched at one junction end, which may reflect a read error. The chain recombines TRBV7-9 with TRBJ1-1; D is unresolved. The CDR3 sequence is 12 residues long. The germline V gene encodes CDR1 SEHNR and CDR2 FQNEAQ (reference sequence). CDR3 sequence: CSVLLGTTEAFF. Here the CDR3 DNA reads TGCAGCGTTTTACTGGGCACCACTGAAGCTTTCTTT.

Regarding this clonotype: Since the CDR3 does not end with the conserved phenylalanine or tryptophan, this likely comes from a read error. It is unclear where the CDR3 begins or ends on the DNA, so no DNA is shown, and the CDR3 is as TCRdb lists it. The gene calls are TRBV10-3 and TRBJ2-3. Including both end residues, the CDR3 is 8 amino acids long. Germline V gene sequence: CDR1 ENHRY, CDR2 SYGVKD. CDR3 in amino acids: CAISEVFA.

V is TRBV27 and J is TRBJ1-1; D gene ambiguous. Germline lookup yields CDR1 MNHEY and CDR2 SMNVEV (reference sequence). This CDR3 is 14 amino acids long. V was cut by 3 bases and J by 1 base, with 9 bases left in between. This CDR3 is CASSFLLGNTEAFF. In DNA, the CDR3 is TGTGCCAGCAGTTTTCTGCTTGGGAACACTGAAGCTTTCTTT.

Regarding this clonotype: A much larger clone is a single base away; this may be a read error. The chain has TRBV7-8 and TRBJ2-7; D may be TRBD1 (6 bases). The CDR3 has 14 amino acids. Trimming took 5 bases from V and 8 from J, leaving 19 bases between them. In germline, CDR1 is SGHVS, CDR2 FQNEAQ. The CDR3 sequence is CASSLRKQGTKQYF. CDR3 in DNA: TGTGCCAGCAGCCTTCGTAAACAGGGAACCAAGCAGTACTTC.

This clonotype was detected many times. V is TRBV5-1 and J is TRBJ2-3; D is unresolved. CDR1 is SGHRS, CDR2 YFSETQ, per germline. V was trimmed by 0 bases and J by 5 bases, leaving 7 bases between them. This CDR3 is 13 amino acids long. The CDR3 loop reads CASSLADRDTQYF. The CDR3 DNA sequence: TGCGCCAGCAGCTTGGCCGATAGAGATACGCAGTATTTT.